This TCR beta chain was sequenced in a study of spatial heterogeneity in lung cancer. Study-level points and caveats: Tumor mutation count correlated with how many alpha and beta TCRs expanded intratumorally.

CDR3 length: 20 residues. The germline V gene encodes CDR1 DFQATT and CDR2 SNEGSKA (reference sequence). The J segment lost 1 base and the V segment lost 0 bases, leaving 14 bases of the junction unmatched. Time point of the sample: sample taken at primary tumor resection. Each CDR3 protein is one row after TCRdb ran MiXCR on the 5' RACE reads. The repertoire includes 9,500 to 12,000 distinct CDR3 sequences, about 15% of them detected once, and around 16% sits in the top ten. This clonotype was seen ten or more times. The antigen is not known. The chain carries TRBV20-1 and TRBJ1-5, with 11 positions matching TRBD1. The sequence derives from a male donor with early-stage non-small cell lung cancer. Here the sequenced sample was lung tumor tissue, taken at surgery. In nucleotides, the CDR3 is TGCAGTGCTAGAGATTATACTTTAGGACAGGGGGCCTGGAGCAATCAGCCCCAGCATTTT. Translation: CSARDYTLGQGAWSNQPQHF.